This TCR beta chain was recorded in a study of vaccination effects on CD4 cells after COVID-19. Study overall: The post-vaccine samples were taken, at the median, 72 days after the second dose. The study, taken as a whole, reports: Pronounced clonal contraction occurred in clones induced by infection and by vaccine late after vaccination.

ViraFEST assay sequencing came after antigen-specific CD4+ T cells were expanded with viral peptide pools. Investigators separated out CD4+ T cells once approximately 9 days of culture had passed. Participants received two doses of either the BNT162b2 or mRNA-1273 vaccine. Among the vaccine recipients, none had a prior SARS-CoV-2 infection, and nucleocapsid antibodies were negative. It was on days 3 and 7 that half the medium was replaced with IL-2 medium. The CDR3 sequence is 13 residues long. V dropped 5 bases and J dropped 8 bases, with 10 bases sitting between them. The germline gives CDR1 LNHDA, CDR2 SQIVND (reference sequence). The data were produced by immunoSEQ multiplex PCR, yet TCRdb's version contains in-frame clones alone and is incomplete. The sample yields almost 70,000 clones, around two thirds seen once. A note on this clone: Its antigen is undetermined.

V is TRBV19 and J is TRBJ1-6; no reliable D call. This material consisted of CD4+ T cells from PBMCs cultured with HCoV-229E spike peptides, taken after COVID-19 vaccination. The clonotype comes from a human donor who received a COVID-19 vaccine. The CDR3 is CASSPDRDSPLHF. DNA for the CDR3: TGTGCCAGTAGTCCAGACCGGGATTCACCCCTCCACTTT.